These 9 T cell receptor beta chains came from one sample sequenced in a study of blood T cell repertoires in COVID-19. TCRdb's copy holds only in-frame clones and misses some; the assay was immunoSEQ multiplex PCR. The data contain fewer than 200,000 clones, 70% to 90% of them singletons. Input material: PBMCs or T cells enriched from blood (not recorded which). Source of these receptors: a woman aged 45-65 years who had recovered from COVID-19.

The chain is built from TRBV28 and TRBJ1-2; D remains ambiguous. Deletions cut 3 bases from V and 8 bases from J, with 16 bases between. Germline V gives CDR1 MDHEN, CDR2 SYDVKM. The CDR3 has 14 residues. The CDR3 DNA follows: TGTGCCAGCAGTTTGGGGAGGCCCACCGGGGGCTACACCTTC. Protein sequence: CASSLGRPTGGYTF.

The chain combines TRBV6-2 or TRBV6-3 with TRBJ1-1; TRBD1 might be the D (5 bases). The CDR3 contains 13 residues. Trimming removed 2 bases from V and 5 bases from J, with 9 bases in between. Germline assignment: CDR1 MNHEY and CDR2 SVGEGT. The CDR3 here is CASSYNRWTEAFF. CDR3 nucleotides: TGTGCCAGCAGTTACAACAGGTGGACTGAAGCTTTCTTT.

The chain recombines TRBV9 with TRBJ2-5; tentative D call: TRBD1 (6 bases). The CDR3 totals 16 residues. CDR1 and CDR2 from the germline V gene are SGDLS and YYNGEE. Trimming left V 0 bases short and J 3 bases short, with 15 bases between. CDR3 protein: CASSVGLRGTEETQYF. In DNA, the CDR3 is TGTGCCAGCAGCGTAGGGTTAAGGGGGACCGAAGAGACCCAGTACTTC. The full variable domain, in which reference TRBV9 and TRBJ2-5 provide the parts outside the CDR3, is DSGVTQTPKHLITATGQRVTLRCSPRSGDLSVYWYQQSLDQGLQFLIQYYNGEERAKGNILERFSAQQFPDLHSELNLSSLELGDSALYFCASSVGLRGTEETQYFGPGTRLLVL.

The V call is TRBV30, the J call TRBJ2-3, with TRBD2 matching 11 bases. This CDR3 region has 15 residues. Germline-derived CDR1 and CDR2 are GTSNPN and SVGIG (reference sequence). The ends lost 3 bases at V and 2 bases at J; junction bases unmatched: 4. CDR3 nucleotide sequence: TGTGCCTGGAGCCGACTAGCGGGGTCCACAGATACGCAGTATTTT. As protein: CAWSRLAGSTDTQYF.

The chain has TRBV5-3 and TRBJ1-2, with 8 bases that match TRBD1. TRBV5-3 counts as an open reading frame of uncertain function. V lost 4 bases, J lost 7 bases, and 21 bases stayed unmatched. CDR3 length equals 18 residues. CDR3 nucleotides: TGTGCCAGAAGCCCCTGGACAGGGCCCCGAAGTAGGGTAGGTGGCTACACCTTC. The encoded protein is CARSPWTGPRSRVGGYTF.

The V gene is TRBV5-1, the J gene TRBJ2-1, with D maybe TRBD1 (6 bases). The CDR3 runs 19 residues. Germline lookup yields CDR1 SGHRS and CDR2 YFSETQ. The V end was cut by 4 bases, the J end by 4 bases, with 27 bases between. As DNA, the CDR3 is TGCGCCAGCAGCCTAATACAGGGAATCTCACCCTCAGGATACAATGAGCAGTTCTTC. Protein sequence: CASSLIQGISPSGYNEQFF.

This clone was counted at least ten times. The chain joins TRBV6-5 to TRBJ1-1; D perhaps matches TRBD1 (6 bases). CDR1 and CDR2 (germline): MNHEY, SVGAGI. CDR3 length equals 13 residues. The V gene lost 4 bases and the J gene lost 0 bases, with 6 bases spanning the gap. As DNA, the CDR3 is TGTGCCAGCAGTTGGACAGTGAACACTGAAGCTTTCTTT. Its protein is CASSWTVNTEAFF.

CDR3 sequence: CASRRGAADTQYF. The CDR3 coding sequence is TGCGCCAGCAGGCGGGGGGCCGCGGATACGCAGTATTTT. V gene TRBV5-1 combines with J gene TRBJ2-3; 8 bases fit TRBD2. After removal of 5 bases from V and 6 bases from J, the junction contained 5 bases not matched to a gene. The CDR3 runs 13 residues. Germline CDR1 and CDR2: SGHRS and YFSETQ.

The chain joins TRBV6-1 to TRBJ2-1; TRBD2 agrees at 9 bases. The CDR3 contains 19 residues. V lost 8 bases to trimming and J lost 0 bases; unmatched junction nucleotides: 17. Germline CDR1 reads MNHNS; CDR2 reads SASEGT. CDR3 bases: TGTGCCAGCGGTGGAGAGCTAGCGGGAATTCGGAGCTCCTACAATGAGCAGTTCTTC. Translation: CASGGELAGIRSSYNEQFF.